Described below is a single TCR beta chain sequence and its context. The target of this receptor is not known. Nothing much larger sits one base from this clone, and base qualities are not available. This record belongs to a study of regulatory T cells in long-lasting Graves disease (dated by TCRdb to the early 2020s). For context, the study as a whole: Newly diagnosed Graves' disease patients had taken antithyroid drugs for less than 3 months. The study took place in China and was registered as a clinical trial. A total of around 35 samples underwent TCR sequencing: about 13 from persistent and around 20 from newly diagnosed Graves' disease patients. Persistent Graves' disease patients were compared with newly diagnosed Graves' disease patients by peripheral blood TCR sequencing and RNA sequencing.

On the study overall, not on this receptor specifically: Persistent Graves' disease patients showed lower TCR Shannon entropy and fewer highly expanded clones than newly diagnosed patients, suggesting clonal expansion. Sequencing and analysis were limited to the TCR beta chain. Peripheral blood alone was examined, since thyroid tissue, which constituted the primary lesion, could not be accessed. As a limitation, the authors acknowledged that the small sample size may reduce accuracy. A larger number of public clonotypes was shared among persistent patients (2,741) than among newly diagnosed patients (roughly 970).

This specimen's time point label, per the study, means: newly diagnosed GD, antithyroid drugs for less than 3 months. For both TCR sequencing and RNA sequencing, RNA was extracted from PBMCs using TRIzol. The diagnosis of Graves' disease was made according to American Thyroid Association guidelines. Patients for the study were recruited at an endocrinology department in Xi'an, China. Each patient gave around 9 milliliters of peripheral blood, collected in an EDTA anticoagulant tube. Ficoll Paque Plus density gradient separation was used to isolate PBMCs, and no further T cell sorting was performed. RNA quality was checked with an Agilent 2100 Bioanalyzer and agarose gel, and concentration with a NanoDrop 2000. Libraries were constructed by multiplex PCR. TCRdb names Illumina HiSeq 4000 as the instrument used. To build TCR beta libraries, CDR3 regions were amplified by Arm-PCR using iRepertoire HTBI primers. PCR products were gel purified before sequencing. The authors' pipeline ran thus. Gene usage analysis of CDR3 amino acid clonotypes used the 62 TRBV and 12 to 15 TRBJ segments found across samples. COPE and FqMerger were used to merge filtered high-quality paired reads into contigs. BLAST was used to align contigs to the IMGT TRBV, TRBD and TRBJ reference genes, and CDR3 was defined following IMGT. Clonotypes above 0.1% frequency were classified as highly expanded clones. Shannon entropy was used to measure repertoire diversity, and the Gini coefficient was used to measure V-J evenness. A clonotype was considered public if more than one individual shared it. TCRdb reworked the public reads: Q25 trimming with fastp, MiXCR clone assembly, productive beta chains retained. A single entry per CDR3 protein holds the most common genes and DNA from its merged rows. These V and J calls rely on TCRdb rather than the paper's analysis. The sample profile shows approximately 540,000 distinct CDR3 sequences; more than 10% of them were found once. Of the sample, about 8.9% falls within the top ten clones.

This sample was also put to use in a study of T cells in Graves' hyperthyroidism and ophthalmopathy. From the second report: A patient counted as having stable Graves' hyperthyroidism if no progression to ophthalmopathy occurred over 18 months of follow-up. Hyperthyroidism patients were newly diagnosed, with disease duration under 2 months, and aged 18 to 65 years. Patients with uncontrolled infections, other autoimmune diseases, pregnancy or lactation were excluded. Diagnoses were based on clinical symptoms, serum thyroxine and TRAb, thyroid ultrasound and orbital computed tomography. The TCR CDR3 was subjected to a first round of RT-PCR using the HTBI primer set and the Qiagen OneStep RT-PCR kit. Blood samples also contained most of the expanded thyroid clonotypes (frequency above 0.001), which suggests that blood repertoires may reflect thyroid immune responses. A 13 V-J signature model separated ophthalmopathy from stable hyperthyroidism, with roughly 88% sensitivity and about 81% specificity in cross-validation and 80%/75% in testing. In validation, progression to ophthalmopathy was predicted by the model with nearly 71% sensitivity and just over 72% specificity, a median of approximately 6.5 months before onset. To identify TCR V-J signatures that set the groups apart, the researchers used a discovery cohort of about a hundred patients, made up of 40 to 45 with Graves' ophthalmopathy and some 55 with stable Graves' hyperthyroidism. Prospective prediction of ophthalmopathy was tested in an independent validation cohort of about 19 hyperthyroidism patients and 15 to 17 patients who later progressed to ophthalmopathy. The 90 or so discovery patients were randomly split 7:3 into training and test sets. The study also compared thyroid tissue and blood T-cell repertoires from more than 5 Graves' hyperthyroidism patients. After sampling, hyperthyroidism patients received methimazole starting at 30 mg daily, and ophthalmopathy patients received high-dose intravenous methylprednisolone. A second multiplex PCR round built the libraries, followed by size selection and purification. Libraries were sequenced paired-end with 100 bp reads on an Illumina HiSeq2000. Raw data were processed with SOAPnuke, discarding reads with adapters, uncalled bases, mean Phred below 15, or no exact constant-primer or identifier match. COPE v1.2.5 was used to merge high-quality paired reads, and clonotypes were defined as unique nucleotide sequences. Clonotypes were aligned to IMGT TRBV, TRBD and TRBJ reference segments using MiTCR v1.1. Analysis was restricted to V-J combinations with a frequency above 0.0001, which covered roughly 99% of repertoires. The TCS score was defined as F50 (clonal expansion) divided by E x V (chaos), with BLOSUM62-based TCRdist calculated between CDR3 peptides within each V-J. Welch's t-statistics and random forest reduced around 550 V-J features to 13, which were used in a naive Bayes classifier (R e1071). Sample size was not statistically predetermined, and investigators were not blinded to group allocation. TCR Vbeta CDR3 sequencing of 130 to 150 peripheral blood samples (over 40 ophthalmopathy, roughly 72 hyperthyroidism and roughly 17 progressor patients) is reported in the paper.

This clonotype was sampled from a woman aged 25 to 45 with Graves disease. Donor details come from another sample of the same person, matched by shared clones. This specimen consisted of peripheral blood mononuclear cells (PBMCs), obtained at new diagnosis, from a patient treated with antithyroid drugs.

At the DNA level, the sequence is TGTGCCAGCAGTGCTGTGGGAGGGATTGGAACAGATACGCAGTATTTT. It translates to CASSAVGGIGTDTQYF. The rearranged segments are TRBV2 and TRBJ2-7; 7 nucleotides in the junction match TRBD2. TRBJ2-3 explains the end of the DNA better; the J call may be wrong. From its cysteine to its phenylalanine, the CDR3 spans 16 amino acids. CDR3 DNA is the only sequence kept; it has 48 bases, read in frame from the first base. From the germline V gene, CDR1 is SNHLY and CDR2 is FYNNEI.